These 14 T cell receptor beta chains were all obtained from the same sample, sequenced in a study of memory CD4+ T cells and cytomegalovirus serostatus. The sort gate was single viable CD3+CD4+CD8-CD45RO+ cells for memory CD4+ T cells. Sequencing used immunoSEQ multiplex PCR; TCRdb keeps in-frame clones, though not all of them. Among around 50,000 clones listed, around four fifths were seen once. The material sequenced was memory CD4+ T cells from blood. The receptors shown here come from an adult in good health and CMV-seronegative.

The sample holds a few counts of this clone. The rearrangement links TRBV5-8 to TRBJ1-5; tentative D call: TRBD1 (6 bases). The CDR3 spans 15 residues. The V and J ends lost 5 bases and 11 bases respectively, with 23 bases between them. Per germline, CDR1 SGHTS and CDR2 YDEGEE. This CDR3 is CASRLPPGTRISQHF. For the CDR3, the DNA is TGTGCCAGCAGGTTGCCCCCCGGGACACGAATATCCCAGCATTTT. The whole variable domain, remainder taken from reference TRBV5-8 and TRBJ1-5, is EAGVTQSPTHLIKTRGQQATLRCSPISGHTSVYWYQQALGLGLQFLLWYDEGEERNRGNFPPRFSGRQFPNYSSELNVNALELEDSALYLCASRLPPGTRISQHFGDGTRLSIL.

The genes are TRBV7-2 and TRBJ1-5, with TRBD1 as a possible D gene (5 bases). V was trimmed by 3 bases and J by 4 bases, leaving 13 bases between them. The CDR3 spans 15 residues. Germline assignment: CDR1 SGHTA and CDR2 FQGNSA. CDR3 sequence: CASSFQRGGNQPQHF. In DNA form, the CDR3 reads TGTGCCAGCAGCTTCCAACGGGGGGGAAATCAGCCCCAGCATTTT.

The CDR3: CASSLRGELFF. DNA of the CDR3: TGTGCCAGCAGCTTGAGAGGGGAGCTGTTTTTT. This sequence joins TRBV5-6 and TRBJ2-2; no clear D gene. This CDR3 is 11 amino acids long. The V gene lost 1 base and the J gene lost 8 bases, with 3 bases spanning the gap. In germline, CDR1 is SGHDT, CDR2 YYEEEE.

This chain connects TRBV25-1 to TRBJ2-1; D is ambiguous. The germline V gene encodes CDR1 MGHDK and CDR2 SYGVNS. V was trimmed by 10 bases and J by 7 bases, leaving 11 bases between them. This CDR3 region has 11 residues. CDR3 protein: CATQTHNEQFF. The CDR3 DNA follows: TGTGCCACCCAAACCCATAATGAGCAGTTCTTC. The full variable domain, its missing parts supplied by reference TRBV25-1 and TRBJ2-1, is EADIYQTPRYLVIGTGKKITLECSQTMGHDKMYWYQQDPGMELHLIHYSYGVNSTEKGDLSSESTVSRIRTEHFPLTLESARPSHTSQYLCATQTHNEQFFGPGTRLTVL.

This chain links TRBV9 with TRBJ2-3, with TRBD2 matching over 7 bases. Trimming took 7 bases from V and 2 from J; bases not matched to a gene: 1. Per the germline V gene, CDR1 is SGDLS and CDR2 is YYNGEE. This CDR3 contains 12 residues. The CDR3 DNA reads as TGTGCCAGCGGGAGGGACACAGATACGCAGTATTTT. Protein: CASGRDTDTQYF. The whole variable domain, filled in from reference TRBV9 and TRBJ2-3, reads DSGVTQTPKHLITATGQRVTLRCSPRSGDLSVYWYQQSLDQGLQFLIQYYNGEERAKGNILERFSAQQFPDLHSELNLSSLELGDSALYFCASGRDTDTQYFGPGTRLTVL.

This clone has just one count. The genes are TRBV2 and TRBJ2-7, with TRBD1 matching 10 bases. The length of the CDR3 is 13 residues. Trimming cost V 8 bases and J 4 bases; bases outside gene matches: 5. Germline CDR1 is SNHLY and CDR2 is FYNNEI. Here the CDR3 DNA reads TGTGCCAGCGTAGACAGGGGGCGATACGAGCAGTACTTC. This codes for CASVDRGRYEQYF.

The chain is built from TRBV7-9 and TRBJ1-2; no firm D call. Trimming took off 7 bases at V and 3 bases at J, with 15 bases between the two ends. The germline V gene encodes CDR1 SEHNR and CDR2 FQNEAQ (reference sequence). This CDR3 is built from 14 residues. The CDR3 DNA follows: TGTGCCAGCATCGGTAATGCCCTTGACTATGGCTACACCTTC. Translation: CASIGNALDYGYTF.

V and J are TRBV5-6 and TRBJ1-1, with 8 bases lining up with TRBD1. The CDR3 totals 16 residues. With V trimmed by 0 bases and J by 5 bases, 9 bases remained unmatched. Germline V gene data show CDR1 as SGHDT and CDR2 as YYEEEE. This chain's CDR3 is CASSLVGRGQGTEAFF. Here the CDR3 DNA reads TGTGCCAGCAGCTTGGTTGGCAGGGGGCAAGGGACTGAAGCTTTCTTT.

The V call is TRBV18, the J call TRBJ2-1; 11 nucleotides agree with TRBD2. With V trimmed by 3 bases and J by 8 bases, 9 bases remained unmatched. CDR1 is KGHSH, CDR2 LQKENI, per germline. This CDR3 is 16 amino acids long. Here the CDR3 DNA reads TGTGCCAGCTCACCTGTTATAGCGGGAGGGCCGGATGAGCAGTTCTTC. This gives the protein CASSPVIAGGPDEQFF. The complete variable domain, with remaining parts taken from reference TRBV18 and TRBJ2-1, reads NAGVMQNPRHLVRRRGQEARLRCSPMKGHSHVYWYRQLPEEGLKFMVYLQKENIIDESGMPKERFSAEFPKEGPSILRIQQVVRGDSAAYFCASSPVIAGGPDEQFFGPGTRLTVL.

This clone was detected a few times. This sequence joins TRBV6-5 and TRBJ2-6; D is unresolved. Trimming removed 6 bases from V and 0 bases from J, with 6 bases in between. Germline lookup yields CDR1 MNHEY and CDR2 SVGAGI. The CDR3 covers 14 residues. The CDR3, as DNA: TGTGCCAGCAGCTTTACCTCTGGGGCCAACGTCCTGACTTTC. The encoded protein is CASSFTSGANVLTF.

This clone has only one observation. The chain carries TRBV29-1 and TRBJ2-4; D is ambiguous. The CDR3 sequence is 17 residues long. Trimming cost V 0 bases and J 3 bases, with 18 bases left between them. Germline CDR1 reads SQVTM; CDR2 reads ANQGSEA. The CDR3 DNA is TGCAGCGTTGAAGAACCCCTCCAAGGGTACGGCAAAAACATTCAGTACTTC. Translated, it gives CSVEEPLQGYGKNIQYF.

The chain has TRBV4-1 and TRBJ2-7; the D gene is possibly TRBD2 (6 bases). The germline V gene has CDR1 MGHRA and CDR2 YSYEKL. The CDR3 is 15 residues long. V lost 8 bases, J lost 4 bases, and 21 bases lay in between. CDR3 protein: CASGTAGRTGYEQYF. The DNA of the CDR3 is TGCGCCAGCGGGACGGCGGGGAGGACGGGGTACGAGCAGTACTTC.

The V call is TRBV7-3, the J call TRBJ2-3, with D possibly being TRBD1 (7 bases). V shed 1 base and J shed 5 bases, with 16 bases lying between them. In germline, CDR1 is SGHTA, CDR2 FQGTGA. The CDR3 extends over 16 amino acids. The CDR3 nucleotides are TGTGCCAGCAGCTTAATGGTCCCAGGGGGGAGAGATACGCAGTATTTT. Its protein is CASSLMVPGGRDTQYF.

The chain is built from TRBV10-3 and TRBJ2-7, with TRBD1 as a possible D gene (6 bases). The CDR3 contains 12 residues. Germline V gene lookup returns CDR1 ENHRY and CDR2 SYGVKD. Deletions cut 8 bases from V and 3 bases from J, with 11 bases between. The CDR3 sequence is CAILDRNYEQYF. CDR3 bases: TGTGCCATCCTGGACAGAAACTACGAGCAGTACTTC.